This T cell receptor (beta chain) was profiled in a study of CD8+ T cells in alopecia areata. Across the study: Among treated patients, oral tofacitinib was administered at 5 to 10 mg twice daily. Tofacitinib therapy lasting 6 to 18 months was followed by 6 months off drug. General study results and limits: Alopecia totalis/universalis scalp especially showed more expanded CD8+ clones than normal scalp.

CDR1 and CDR2 from the germline V gene are MNHEY and SMNVEV (reference sequence). V was shortened by 8 bases and J by 3 bases, with 14 bases between the two germline ends. The CDR3 totals 14 residues. This clone has more than one count but fewer than ten. Antigen unknown. The authors extracted RNA and reverse transcribed it into cDNA as the sequencing template. Assay: immunoSEQ multiplex PCR; the TCRdb copy retains only in-frame clones and omits some. The sample contains 110,000 or so clones, roughly 50% of which appear only once. Regarding treatment: oral pan-JAK inhibitor, 5-10 mg twice daily. Sequencing was performed on CD8+ T cells sorted from blood, taken at week 4, from a patient treated with tofacitinib. This receptor was obtained from a human donor with alopecia areata. V is TRBV27 and J is TRBJ2-1, with D perhaps given as TRBD1 or TRBD2 (5 bases each). The CDR3 region has the DNA TGTGCCAGCTTCCCGGGACCCGTCTACAATGAGCAGTTCTTC. This translates into CASFPGPVYNEQFF.